This TCR beta chain came from a study of blood T cell repertoires in COVID-19. Across the study: Italy, Spain and the United States were the sources of the convalescent and acute COVID-19 samples. T cells, B-cell-depleted T cells, or PBMCs provided the cDNA or gDNA that served as material.

The age range of participants was about 18 to 90 years, with residence in about two dozen US areas. From germline, CDR1 is SGHDT and CDR2 YYEEEE. The CDR3 consists of 13 residues. V dropped 4 bases and J dropped 0 bases, with 6 bases sitting between them. The repertoire was sequenced with immunoSEQ multiplex PCR; TCRdb's copy has only in-frame clones and lacks some. The table has about 250,000 clones, approximately 90% seen once. Sequencing input: PBMCs or T cells enriched from blood (not recorded which). The chain uses TRBV5-6 and TRBJ2-3; D is unresolved. This receptor was obtained from a man aged 40-49 years who had recovered from COVID-19. The CDR3 DNA follows: TGTGCCAGCAGCGAGACTAGCACAGATACGCAGTATTTT. It specifies CASSETSTDTQYF. Full variable domain (remainder filled in from reference TRBV5-6 and TRBJ2-3): DAGVTQSPTHLIKTRGQQVTLRCSPKSGHDTVSWYQQALGQGPQFIFQYYEEEERQRGNFPDRFSGHQFPNYSSELNVNALLLGDSALYLCASSETSTDTQYFGPGTRLTVL.